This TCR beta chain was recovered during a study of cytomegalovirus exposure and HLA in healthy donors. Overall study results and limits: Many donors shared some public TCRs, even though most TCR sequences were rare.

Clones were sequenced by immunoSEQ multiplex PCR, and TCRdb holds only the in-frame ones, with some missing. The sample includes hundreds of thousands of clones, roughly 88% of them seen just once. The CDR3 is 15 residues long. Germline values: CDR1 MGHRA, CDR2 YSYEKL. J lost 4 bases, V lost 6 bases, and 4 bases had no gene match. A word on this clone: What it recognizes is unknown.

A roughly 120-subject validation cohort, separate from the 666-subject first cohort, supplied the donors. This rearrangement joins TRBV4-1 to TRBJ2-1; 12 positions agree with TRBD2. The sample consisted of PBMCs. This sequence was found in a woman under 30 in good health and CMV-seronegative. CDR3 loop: CASRRLAGEYNEQFF. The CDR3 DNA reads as TGCGCCAGCAGACGACTAGCGGGGGAGTACAATGAGCAGTTCTTC.